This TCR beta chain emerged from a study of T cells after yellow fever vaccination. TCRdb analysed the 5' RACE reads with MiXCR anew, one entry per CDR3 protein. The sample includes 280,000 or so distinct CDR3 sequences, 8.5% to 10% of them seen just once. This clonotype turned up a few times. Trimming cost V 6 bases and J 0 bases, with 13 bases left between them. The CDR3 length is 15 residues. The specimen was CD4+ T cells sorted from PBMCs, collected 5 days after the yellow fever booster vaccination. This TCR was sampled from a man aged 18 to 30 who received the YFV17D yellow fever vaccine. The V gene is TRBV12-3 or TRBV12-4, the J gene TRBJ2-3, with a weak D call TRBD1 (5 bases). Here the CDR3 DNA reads TGTGCCAGCAGCCGACAGCTTACTAGCACAGATACGCAGTATTTT. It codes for CASSRQLTSTDTQYF.